This is a list of T cell receptor beta chains from one sample in a study of post-analysis software for immune sequencing data. MiXCR, run by TCRdb on the PCR reads, gives a single entry per CDR3 protein. The table shows hundreds of thousands of distinct CDR3 sequences, with about 53% occurring only once. The specimen was blood. These receptors came from a girl aged 5 to 17 with multiple sclerosis. Both conserved end residues are part of each CDR3. The D gene is left open where the match is weak. The listing skips clone size in some rows; elsewhere it reads once, few, many or a size class.

size: few
D: -
V: TRBV20-1
J: TRBJ2-5
DNA: TGCAGTGCTAGAGAGTTAGGGGAGACCCAGTACTTC
CDR3: CSARELGETQYF

size: -
D: TRBD1
V: TRBV7-6
J: TRBJ2-4
DNA: TGTGCCAGCAGCTCCTCACCCGGGACAGCTAACAAAAACATTCAGTACTTC
CDR3: CASSSSPGTANKNIQYF

size: few
D: -
V: TRBV7-9
J: TRBJ2-5
DNA: TGTGCCTCCGAGACAGAGTACCAAGAGACCCAGTACTTC
CDR3: CASETEYQETQYF

size: -
D: TRBD2
V: TRBV4-1
J: TRBJ2-7
DNA: TGCGCCAGCAGCCAAGTGAGCCCGACTAGCGGGAGCTCCTACGAGCAGTACTTC
CDR3: CASSQVSPTSGSSYEQYF

size: -
D: TRBD2
V: TRBV20-1
J: TRBJ2-1
DNA: TGCAGTGCTCTCAGACTAGCGGGGGGGCTTAGCTCCTACAATGAGCAGTTCTTC
CDR3: CSALRLAGGLSSYNEQFF

size: -
D: -
V: TRBV10-1
J: TRBJ1-1
DNA: TGCGCCAGCAGTTCTGAGGGGGGGACTGAAGCTTTCTTT
CDR3: CASSSEGGTEAFF

size: few
D: TRBD2
V: TRBV12-3/TRBV12-4
J: TRBJ2-1
DNA: TGTGCCAGCGCCTCCTGGGGAGCGGGGCCCCGGGTTGAGCAGTTCTTC
CDR3: CASASWGAGPRVEQFF

size: -
D: TRBD1
V: TRBV11-2
J: TRBJ1-1
DNA: TGTGCCAGCAGCTTACAGGGGGCCCCCACTGAAGCTTTCTTT
CDR3: CASSLQGAPTEAFF

size: many
D: -
V: TRBV29-1
J: TRBJ2-7
DNA: TGCAGCGTTGGTCAGGGGAGCTCCTACGAGCAGTACTTC
CDR3: CSVGQGSSYEQYF

size: few
D: -
V: TRBV10-3
J: TRBJ1-2
DNA: TGTGCCATCTCCAACGGCGGGTCCTCCTATGGCTACACCTTC
CDR3: CAISNGGSSYGYTF

size: -
D: -
V: TRBV6-2/TRBV6-3
J: TRBJ2-7
DNA: TGTGCCAGCAGTTTCTCAACCTACGAGCAGTACTTC
CDR3: CASSFSTYEQYF

size: -
D: TRBD1
V: TRBV6-5
J: TRBJ1-5
DNA: TGTGCCAGCAGTTACCCCGGACAGGCCATGCATTTT
CDR3: CASSYPGQAMHF

size: -
D: -
V: TRBV20-1
J: TRBJ2-7
DNA: TGCAGTGCTAGAAGCCCGGTGAGGAGCTACGGGCAGTACTTC
CDR3: CSARSPVRSYGQYF

size: few
D: TRBD1
V: TRBV12-5
J: TRBJ2-5
DNA: TGTGCTAGTGGCCGGACAGGGCGAGAGACCCAGTACTTC
CDR3: CASGRTGRETQYF

size: -
D: -
V: TRBV20-1
J: TRBJ2-7
DNA: TGCAGTGCTAGCCCCCCCTTGGGAGCCCACGAGCAGTACTTC
CDR3: CSASPPLGAHEQYF

size: once
D: TRBD1
V: TRBV20-1
J: TRBJ1-1
DNA: TGCAGTGCTACAGGGGGGCGCAGGAACACTGAAGCTTTCTTT
CDR3: CSATGGRRNTEAFF

size: -
D: -
V: TRBV12-3/TRBV12-4
J: TRBJ2-7
DNA: TGTGCCAGCAGTTTAATGGGGGCCCTAAGAGGCGAGCAGTACTTC
CDR3: CASSLMGALRGEQYF

size: -
D: -
V: TRBV29-1
J: TRBJ2-6
DNA: TGCAGCGTTTGGGGGGCTGATATGGGGGGGGCCAACGTCCTGACTTTC
CDR3: CSVWGADMGGANVLTF

size: -
D: TRBD1
V: TRBV29-1
J: TRBJ1-2
DNA: TGCAGCGTTGGGGGCAGGGGGCGTAACTATGGCTACACCTTC
CDR3: CSVGGRGRNYGYTF

size: few
D: -
V: TRBV29-1
J: TRBJ2-3
DNA: TGCAGCACGGATTCAGGCCTCTCTAGCACAGATACGCAGTATTTT
CDR3: CSTDSGLSSTDTQYF

size: -
D: -
V: TRBV29-1
J: TRBJ2-3
DNA: TGCAGCGTTGCGGGGACTGTCATAGATACGCAGTATTTT
CDR3: CSVAGTVIDTQYF

size: few
D: -
V: TRBV5-1
J: TRBJ2-7
DNA: TGCGCCAGCAGCCACAAAGGGCCAACCTACGAGCAGTACTTC
CDR3: CASSHKGPTYEQYF

size: once
D: -
V: TRBV7-9
J: TRBJ2-7
DNA: TGTGCCAGCAGCTCCGGGGCAGAGAACGAGCAGTACTTC
CDR3: CASSSGAENEQYF

size: -
D: -
V: TRBV5-1
J: TRBJ1-4
DNA: TGCGCCAGCAGCCAGGGACTCTGGGAAGAAAAACTGTTTTTT
CDR3: CASSQGLWEEKLFF

size: -
D: -
V: TRBV9
J: TRBJ2-3
DNA: TGTGCCAGCAGCACCCCGCTAGCGACAGATACGCAGTATTTT
CDR3: CASSTPLATDTQYF

size: -
D: -
V: TRBV7-2
J: TRBJ1-5
DNA: TGTGCCAGCAGCTTGTCCAGGGCCCACCAGCCCCAGCATTTT
CDR3: CASSLSRAHQPQHF

size: -
D: -
V: TRBV4-2
J: TRBJ1-1
DNA: TGTGCCAGCAGCCAAGATAGAGCGGGGGGTAGAAGGGGCACTGAAGCTTTCTTT
CDR3: CASSQDRAGGRRGTEAFF

size: -
D: -
V: TRBV7-6
J: TRBJ1-5
DNA: TGTGCCAGCAGCTTATCTAGGAGCAATCAGCCCCAGCATTTT
CDR3: CASSLSRSNQPQHF

size: -
D: -
V: TRBV6-5
J: TRBJ2-2
DNA: TGTGCCAGCAGTTATTTTGGCGGGACCCCGAACACCGGGGAGCTGTTTTTT
CDR3: CASSYFGGTPNTGELFF

size: -
D: TRBD1
V: TRBV20-1
J: TRBJ2-7
DNA: TGCAGTGCTAGTATGATACAGGGGGCTGTCTACGAGCAGTACTTC
CDR3: CSASMIQGAVYEQYF

size: -
D: -
V: TRBV20-1
J: TRBJ2-3
DNA: TGCAGTGCTAGAGGGGGAACCCGCACAGATACGCAGTATTTT
CDR3: CSARGGTRTDTQYF

size: -
D: TRBD2
V: TRBV12-3/TRBV12-4
J: TRBJ2-1
DNA: TGTGCCAGCAGTTTAACTAGCGGGGGGGCGGGTGAGCAGTTCTTC
CDR3: CASSLTSGGAGEQFF

size: few
D: TRBD1
V: TRBV5-1
J: TRBJ2-7
DNA: TGCGCCAGCAGCCTTTACCAGGGGGCTGAGGAGCAGTACTTC
CDR3: CASSLYQGAEEQYF

size: -
D: -
V: TRBV7-2
J: TRBJ2-5
DNA: TGTGCCAGCAGCTTGTGGGTCGGCCAAAGCCAAGAGACCCAGTACTTC
CDR3: CASSLWVGQSQETQYF

size: -
D: -
V: TRBV12-3/TRBV12-4
J: TRBJ1-5
DNA: TGTGCCAGCAGTCCCGACGGGAGCAATCAGCCCCAGCATTTT
CDR3: CASSPDGSNQPQHF

size: -
D: -
V: TRBV29-1
J: TRBJ2-7
DNA: TGCAGCGTTGGGGTCCCACCCTACGAGCAGTACTTC
CDR3: CSVGVPPYEQYF

size: -
D: -
V: TRBV29-1
J: TRBJ2-5
DNA: TGCAGCGTTGAAGGGCTAGAGGAGACCCAGTACTTC
CDR3: CSVEGLEETQYF

size: -
D: -
V: TRBV6-5
J: TRBJ2-5
DNA: TGTGCCAGCAGTCCCCGACTAGCAGGCCCAGGGGAGCAGTACTTC
CDR3: CASSPRLAGPGEQYF

size: few
D: -
V: TRBV7-2
J: TRBJ2-7
DNA: TGTGCCAGCAGCTCTGCGACAATCTGGGGCGAGCAGTACTTC
CDR3: CASSSATIWGEQYF

size: -
D: TRBD2
V: TRBV10-3
J: TRBJ2-3
DNA: TGTGCCATCACTCACAGCGGGAGGGCCGAAGCAGATACGCAGTATTTT
CDR3: CAITHSGRAEADTQYF

size: many
D: TRBD1
V: TRBV7-2
J: TRBJ2-7
DNA: TGTGCCAGCAGCCGGACAGGTTCTAGGGACGAGCAGTACTTC
CDR3: CASSRTGSRDEQYF

size: once
D: TRBD2
V: TRBV25-1
J: TRBJ2-1
DNA: TGTGCCAGCAGTGAATCTCGGCTAGCGGGGGGTGTTGGCAATGAGCAGTTCTTC
CDR3: CASSESRLAGGVGNEQFF